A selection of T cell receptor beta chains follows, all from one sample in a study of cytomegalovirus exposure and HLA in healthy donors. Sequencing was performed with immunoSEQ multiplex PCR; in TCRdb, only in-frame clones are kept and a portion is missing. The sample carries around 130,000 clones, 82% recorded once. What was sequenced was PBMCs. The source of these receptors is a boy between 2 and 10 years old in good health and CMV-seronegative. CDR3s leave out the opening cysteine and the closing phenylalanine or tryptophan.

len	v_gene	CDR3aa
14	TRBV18	ASSPVSGSSGNTIY
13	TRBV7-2	ASSFRDSYTDTQY
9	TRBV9	ASRSGDTQY
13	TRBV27	ASSTRPSGTDTQY
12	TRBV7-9	ASTLGGDGYGYT
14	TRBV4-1	ASSQDLSGNYNEQF
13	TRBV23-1	ANQSTPLSNQPQH
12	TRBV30	AWSASQGWEKLF
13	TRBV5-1	ASSLFRGNTGELF
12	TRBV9	ASSVDGSTYGYT
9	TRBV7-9	ASSFGAEAF
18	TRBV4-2	ASSQDIPGVWASGTDTQY
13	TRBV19	ASSMGGGAYNEQF
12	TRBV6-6	ASSYSAQVNGYT
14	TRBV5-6	ASTEGVRGTYNEQF
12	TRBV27	ASSLGGPNTEAF
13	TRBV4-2	ASSQDRGLGRGLY
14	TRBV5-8	ASSGPGHFSGNTIY
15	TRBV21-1	ASSKETSGGPEETQY
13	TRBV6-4	ASSLLAGEDNEQF
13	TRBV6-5	ASSYGGGFQETQY
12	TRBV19	ASSTTGFNEKLF
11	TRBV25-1	ASSDPRTDTQY
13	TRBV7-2	ASSLSIGGNTEAF
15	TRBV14	ASSLRTGIPNTGELF
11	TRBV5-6	ASSLGQGNEQY
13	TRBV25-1	ASSEWTGAHTEAF
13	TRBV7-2	ASSPRTVSNEKLF
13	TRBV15	ATSSASGGIGELF
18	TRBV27	ASSPSTPGLAGGRGNEQF
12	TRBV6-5	ASKFTGGLYEQY
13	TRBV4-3	ASSHAGGPADTQY
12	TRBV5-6	ASSSGTANYGYT
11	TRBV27	ASSLDIYNEQF
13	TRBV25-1	ASTRTAKGNTEAF
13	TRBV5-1	ASSGQQRRTGELF
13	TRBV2	ASSERAADGEKLF
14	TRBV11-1	ASSAFGSGNINEQF
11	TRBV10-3	ASSGGAGDTQY
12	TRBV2	ASEPGNSGNTIY
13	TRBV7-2	ASSPSGGSIGELF
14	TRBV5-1	ASSPTTGPTYNEQF
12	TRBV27	ASSPQTGGNGYT